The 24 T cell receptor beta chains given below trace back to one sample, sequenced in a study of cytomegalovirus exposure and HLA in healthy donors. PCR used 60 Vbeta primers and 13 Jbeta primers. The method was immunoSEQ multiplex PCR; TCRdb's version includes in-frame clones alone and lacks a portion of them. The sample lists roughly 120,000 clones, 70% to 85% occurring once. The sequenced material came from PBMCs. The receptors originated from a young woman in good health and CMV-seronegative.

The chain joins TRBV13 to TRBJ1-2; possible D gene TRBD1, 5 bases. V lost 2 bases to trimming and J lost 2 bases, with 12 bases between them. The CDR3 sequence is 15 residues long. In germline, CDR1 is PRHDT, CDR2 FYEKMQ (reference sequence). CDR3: CASSLRQGSNYGYTF. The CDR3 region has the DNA TGTGCCAGCAGCTTAAGGCAGGGATCCAACTATGGCTACACCTTC.

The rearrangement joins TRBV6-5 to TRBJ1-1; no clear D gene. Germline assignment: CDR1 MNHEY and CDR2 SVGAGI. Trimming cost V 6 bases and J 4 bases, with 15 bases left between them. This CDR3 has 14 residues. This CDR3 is CASSPMGRGTEAFF. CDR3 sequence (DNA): TGTGCCAGCAGCCCGATGGGGAGAGGCACTGAAGCTTTCTTT.

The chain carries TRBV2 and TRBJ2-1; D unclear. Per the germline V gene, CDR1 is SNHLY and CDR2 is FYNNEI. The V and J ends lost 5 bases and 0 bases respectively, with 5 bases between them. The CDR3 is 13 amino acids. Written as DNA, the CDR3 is TGTGCCAGCAGTACCAGCTCCTACAATGAGCAGTTCTTC. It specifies CASSTSSYNEQFF.

CDR3 DNA sequence: TGTGCCACCGAGATTCTAATTGGGACTAGCGGGAAGAATGAGCAGTTCTTC. It specifies CATEILIGTSGKNEQFF. The rearrangement uses TRBV15 and TRBJ2-1; 13 bases align to TRBD2. Germline values: CDR1 LNHNV, CDR2 YYDKDF (reference sequence). The CDR3 length is 17 residues. V trimming: 8 bases; J trimming: 7 bases; junction bases outside the gene matches: 14.

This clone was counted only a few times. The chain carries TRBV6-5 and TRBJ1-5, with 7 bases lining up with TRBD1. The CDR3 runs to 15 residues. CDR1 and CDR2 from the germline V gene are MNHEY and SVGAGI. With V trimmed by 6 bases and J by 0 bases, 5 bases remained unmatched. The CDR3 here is CASRLDRYSNQPQHF. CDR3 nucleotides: TGTGCCAGCAGATTGGACAGGTATAGCAATCAGCCCCAGCATTTT.

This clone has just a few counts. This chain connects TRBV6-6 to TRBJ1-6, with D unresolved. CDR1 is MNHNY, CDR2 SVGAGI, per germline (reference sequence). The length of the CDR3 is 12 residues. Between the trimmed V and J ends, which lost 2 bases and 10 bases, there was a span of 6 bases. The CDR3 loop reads CASSYQSSPLHF. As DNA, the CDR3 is TGTGCCAGCAGTTACCAAAGCTCACCCCTCCACTTT.

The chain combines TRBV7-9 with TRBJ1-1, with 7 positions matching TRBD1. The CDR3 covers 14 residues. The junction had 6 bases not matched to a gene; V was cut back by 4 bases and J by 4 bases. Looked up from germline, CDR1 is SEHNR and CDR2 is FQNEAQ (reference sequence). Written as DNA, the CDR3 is TGTGCCAGCAGCTCAATGACAGGGACCACTGAAGCTTTCTTT. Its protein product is CASSSMTGTTEAFF.

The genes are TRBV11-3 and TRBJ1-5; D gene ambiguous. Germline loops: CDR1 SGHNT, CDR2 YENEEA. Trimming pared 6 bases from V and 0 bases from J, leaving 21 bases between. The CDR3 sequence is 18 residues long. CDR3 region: CASSPRLAVNYSNQPQHF. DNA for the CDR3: TGTGCCAGCAGTCCCCGACTGGCCGTAAACTATAGCAATCAGCCCCAGCATTTT.

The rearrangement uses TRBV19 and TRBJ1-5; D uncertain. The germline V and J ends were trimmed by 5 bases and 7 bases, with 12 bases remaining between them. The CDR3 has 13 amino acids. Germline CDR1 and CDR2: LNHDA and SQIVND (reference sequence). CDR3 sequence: CASSGNPQQPQHF. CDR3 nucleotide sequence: TGTGCCAGTAGTGGAAATCCACAGCAGCCCCAGCATTTT. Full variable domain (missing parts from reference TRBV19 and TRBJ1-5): DGGITQSPKYLFRKEGQNVTLSCEQNLNHDAMYWYRQDPGQGLRLIYYSQIVNDFQKGDIAEGYSVSREKKESFPLTVTSAQKNPTAFYLCASSGNPQQPQHFGDGTRLSIL.

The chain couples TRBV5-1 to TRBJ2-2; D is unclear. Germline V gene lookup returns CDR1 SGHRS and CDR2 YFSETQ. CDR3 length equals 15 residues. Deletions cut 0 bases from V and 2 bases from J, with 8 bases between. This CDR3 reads CASSLGRFNTGELFF. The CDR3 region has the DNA TGCGCCAGCAGCTTGGGCAGGTTTAACACCGGGGAGCTGTTTTTT. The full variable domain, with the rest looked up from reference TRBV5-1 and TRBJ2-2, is KAGVTQTPRYLIKTRGQQVTLSCSPISGHRSVSWYQQTPGQGLQFLFEYFSETQRNKGNFPGRFSGRQFSNSRSEMNVSTLELGDSALYLCASSLGRFNTGELFFGEGSRLTVL.

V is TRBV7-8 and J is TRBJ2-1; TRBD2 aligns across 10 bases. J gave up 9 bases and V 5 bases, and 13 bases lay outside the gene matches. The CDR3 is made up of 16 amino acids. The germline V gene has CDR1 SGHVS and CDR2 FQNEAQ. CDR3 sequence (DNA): TGTGCCAGCAGCGGACGGACTAGCGGAATAAAAGGTGAGCAGTTCTTC. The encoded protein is CASSGRTSGIKGEQFF.

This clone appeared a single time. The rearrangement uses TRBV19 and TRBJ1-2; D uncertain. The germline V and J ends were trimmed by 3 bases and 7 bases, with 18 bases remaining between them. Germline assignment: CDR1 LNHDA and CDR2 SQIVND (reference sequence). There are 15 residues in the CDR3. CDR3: CASSISGKPPGGYTF. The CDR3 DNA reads TGTGCCAGTAGTATTAGCGGCAAACCCCCCGGTGGCTACACCTTC.

The CDR3 sequence: CASSPETGEAFF. For the CDR3, the DNA is TGTGCCAGCTCACCGGAGACAGGTGAAGCTTTCTTT. This chain joins TRBV18 and TRBJ1-1, with D possibly being TRBD1 (6 bases). V was cut by 3 bases and J by 7 bases, with 9 bases left in between. The CDR3 has 12 amino acids. The V gene's germline CDR1 is KGHSH and CDR2 LQKENI.

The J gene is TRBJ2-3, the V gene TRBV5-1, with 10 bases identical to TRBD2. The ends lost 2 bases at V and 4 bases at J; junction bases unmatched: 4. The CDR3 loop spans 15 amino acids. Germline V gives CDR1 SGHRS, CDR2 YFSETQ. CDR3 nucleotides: TGCGCCAGCAGCTTAGCGGGAGGGGAGGCAGATACGCAGTATTTT. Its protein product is CASSLAGGEADTQYF.

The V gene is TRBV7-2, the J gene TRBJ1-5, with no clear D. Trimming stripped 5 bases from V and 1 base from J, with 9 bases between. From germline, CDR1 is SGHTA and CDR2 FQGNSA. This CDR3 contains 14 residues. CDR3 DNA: TGTGCCAGCAGCCTAAGACACAGCAATCAGCCCCAGCATTTT. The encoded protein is CASSLRHSNQPQHF.

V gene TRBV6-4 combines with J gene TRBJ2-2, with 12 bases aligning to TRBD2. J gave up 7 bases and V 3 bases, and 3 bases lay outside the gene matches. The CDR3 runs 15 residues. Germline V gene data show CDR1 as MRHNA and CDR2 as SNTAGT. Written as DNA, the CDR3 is TGTGCCAGCAGTGAGACTAGCGGGGGAATCGGGGAGCTGTTTTTT. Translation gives CASSETSGGIGELFF.

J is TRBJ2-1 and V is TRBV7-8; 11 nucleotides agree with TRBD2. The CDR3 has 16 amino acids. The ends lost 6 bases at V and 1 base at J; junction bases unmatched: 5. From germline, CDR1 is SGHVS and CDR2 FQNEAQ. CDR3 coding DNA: TGTGCCAGCAGAAGAACTAGCGGGGGTTCCTACAATGAGCAGTTCTTC. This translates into CASRRTSGGSYNEQFF.

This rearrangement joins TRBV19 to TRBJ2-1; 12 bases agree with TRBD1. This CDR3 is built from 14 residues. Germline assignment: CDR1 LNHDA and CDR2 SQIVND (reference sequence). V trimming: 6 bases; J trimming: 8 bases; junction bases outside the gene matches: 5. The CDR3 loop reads CASSRDRGRDEQFF. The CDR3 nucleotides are TGTGCCAGTAGCCGGGACAGGGGGCGAGATGAGCAGTTCTTC.

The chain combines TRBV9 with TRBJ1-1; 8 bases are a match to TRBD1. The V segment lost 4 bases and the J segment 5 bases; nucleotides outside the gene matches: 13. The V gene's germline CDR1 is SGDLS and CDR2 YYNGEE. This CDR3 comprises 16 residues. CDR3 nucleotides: TGTGCCAGCAGCCCCAGAGGGGACAGGCTGGATACTGAAGCTTTCTTT. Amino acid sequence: CASSPRGDRLDTEAFF.

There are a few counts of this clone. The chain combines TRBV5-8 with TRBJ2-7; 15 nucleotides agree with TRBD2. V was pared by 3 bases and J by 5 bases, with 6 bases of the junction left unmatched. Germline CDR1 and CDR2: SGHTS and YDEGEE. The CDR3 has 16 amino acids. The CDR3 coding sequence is TGTGCCAGCAGCTACCGAGGGACTAGCGGGAGGCACGAGCAGTACTTC. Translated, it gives CASSYRGTSGRHEQYF.

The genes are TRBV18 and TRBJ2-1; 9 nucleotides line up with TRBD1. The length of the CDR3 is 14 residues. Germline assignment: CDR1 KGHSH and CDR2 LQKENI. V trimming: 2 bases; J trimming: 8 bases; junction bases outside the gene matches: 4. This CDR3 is CASSPSTGGDEQFF. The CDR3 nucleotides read TGTGCCAGCTCACCATCGACAGGGGGAGATGAGCAGTTCTTC.

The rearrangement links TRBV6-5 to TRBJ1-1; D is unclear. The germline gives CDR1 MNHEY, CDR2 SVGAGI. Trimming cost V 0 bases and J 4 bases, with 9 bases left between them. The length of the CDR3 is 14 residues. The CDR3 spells CASSYSGESTEAFF. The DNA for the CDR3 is TGTGCCAGCAGTTACTCGGGAGAGAGCACTGAAGCTTTCTTT.

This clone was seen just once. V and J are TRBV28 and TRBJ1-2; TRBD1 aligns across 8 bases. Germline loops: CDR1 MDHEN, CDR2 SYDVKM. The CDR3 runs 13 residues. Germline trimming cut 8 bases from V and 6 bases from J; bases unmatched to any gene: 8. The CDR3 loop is CASQQGGEDGYTF. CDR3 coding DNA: TGTGCCAGCCAACAGGGGGGCGAGGATGGCTACACCTTC.

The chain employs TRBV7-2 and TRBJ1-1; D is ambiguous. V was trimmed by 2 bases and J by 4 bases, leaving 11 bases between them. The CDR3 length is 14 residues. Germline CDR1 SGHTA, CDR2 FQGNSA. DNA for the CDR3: TGTGCCAGCAGCTTAAGTGGACGGGGCACTGAAGCTTTCTTT. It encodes CASSLSGRGTEAFF.